This T cell receptor beta chain was sequenced in a study of technical replicates of blood from a few donors. This CDR3 spans 14 amino acids. Germline CDR1 is MNHNY and CDR2 is SVGAGI (reference sequence). The table came from immunoSEQ multiplex PCR; TCRdb's copy has only in-frame clones and leaves some out. The table has tens of thousands of clones, around 90% seen once. On this clone itself: The germline gene is not matched at one end of the junction; a read error may be the cause.

The chain has TRBV6-6 and TRBJ1-2; D is possibly TRBD1 (5 bases). What was sequenced was T cells isolated from PBMCs. The source of this sequence is a human donor in good health. The CDR3: CASSYSGGRGGYTF. The CDR3 DNA follows: TGTGCCAGCAGCTACTCCGGAGGGAGGGGTGGCTACACCTTC.